The sequence of this TCR beta chain was determined in a study of cytomegalovirus exposure and HLA in healthy donors. The study, taken as a whole, reports: CMV serostatus was the sole immune exposure data available. An analysis was carried out later, and it reportedly showed fewer N-insertions in an Asian-associated ancestry cluster than the 666-donor mean. 87-base-pair reads could not separate some V segments, including TRBV6-2 and TRBV6-3.

Points on this clone: Its target is unknown.

Though nominally healthy at sampling, donors likely had unrecorded immune exposures. Germline lookup yields CDR1 ENHRY and CDR2 SYGVKD. The CDR3 is made up of 13 amino acids. With 6 bases clipped from V and 6 bases from J, the junction kept 7 bases outside the gene matches. Use of 60 Vbeta and 13 Jbeta primers characterized the PCR. Some clones are missing from TCRdb's copy, which holds only in-frame ones; the method was immunoSEQ multiplex PCR. The sample shows 100,000 or so clones, 60% to 75% of them seen only once. V gene TRBV10-3 combines with J gene TRBJ1-2; 7 positions match TRBD1. The clonotype was recovered from a woman between 35 and 50 years old in good health and CMV-seronegative. The specimen was PBMCs. The CDR3 protein is CAISPGQKDGYTF. CDR3 coding DNA: TGTGCCATCAGCCCGGGACAGAAAGATGGCTACACCTTC.